This entry lists 16 T cell receptor beta chains sequenced from one sample in a study of T-cell reconstitution after alpha-beta-depleted transplantation in children. Unique molecular identifiers tagged the TCRbeta library. TCRdb recomputed calls from the PCR reads with MiXCR, one row per CDR3 protein. Here the sample spans about 600,000 distinct CDR3 sequences, 10% being singletons. Sequenced here: PBMCs from the stem cell graft donor, sampled from the stem cell graft. Source of these receptors: a human donor who donated a stem cell graft to a child with acute myeloid leukemia.

V gene TRBV6-1 combines with J gene TRBJ1-5; a possible D gene is TRBD1 (6 bases). Germline V gene data show CDR1 as MNHNS and CDR2 as SASEGT. V lost 6 bases to trimming and J lost 3 bases, with 9 bases between them. This CDR3 comprises 13 residues. The CDR3 bases are TGTGCCAGCAGATGGACAGACAATCAGCCCCAGCATTTT. This translates into CASRWTDNQPQHF.

This clonotype was observed a few times. The chain recombines TRBV5-8 with TRBJ1-4; D is perhaps TRBD1 (5 bases). The V gene's germline CDR1 is SGHTS and CDR2 YDEGEE. The ends were cut back, 4 bases at V and 0 bases at J, with 13 bases in the middle. This CDR3 region has 16 residues. The CDR3 DNA reads as TGTGCCAGCAGCCATAGAACGACAGCAACTAATGAAAAACTGTTTTTT. Its protein is CASSHRTTATNEKLFF.

J is TRBJ2-5 and V is TRBV28, with D perhaps matching TRBD2 (5 bases). The CDR3 spans 13 residues. V lost 6 bases to trimming and J lost 3 bases, with 11 bases between them. CDR1 and CDR2 from the germline V gene are MDHEN and SYDVKM. CDR3 DNA: TGTGCCAGCAGCCCTCAAGCGGAAGAGACCCAGTACTTC. As protein: CASSPQAEETQYF.

This chain's CDR3 is CASSSRGGLPNTGELFF. The CDR3 DNA follows: TGTGCCAGCAGCTCCAGGGGGGGGTTGCCGAACACCGGGGAGCTGTTTTTT. J is TRBJ2-2 and V is TRBV11-3; perhaps D is TRBD1 or TRBD2 (7 bases each). Germline values: CDR1 SGHNT, CDR2 YENEEA. The CDR3 is 17 residues long. The germline V and J ends were trimmed by 4 bases and 0 bases, with 15 bases remaining between them.

V usage is TRBV6-1 and J usage is TRBJ2-6; D is ambiguous. CDR1 is MNHNS and CDR2 is SASEGT in the germline V gene. This CDR3 has 17 amino acids. The germline V and J ends were trimmed by 7 bases and 0 bases, with 16 bases remaining between them. CDR3 DNA sequence: TGTGCCAGCACCCTAAAGGGTCCTCTCTCTGGGGCCAACGTCCTGACTTTC. Translated, it gives CASTLKGPLSGANVLTF.

This clonotype appeared many times. The chain couples TRBV7-2 to TRBJ2-5; D possibly corresponds to TRBD2 (5 bases). CDR1 SGHTA and CDR2 FQGNSA come from the germline V gene. V shed 4 bases and J shed 5 bases, with 17 bases lying between them. The CDR3 extends over 15 amino acids. The CDR3, as DNA: TGTGCCAGCAGCTCACCTAGCTCCCGTGCCGAGACCCAGTACTTC. Its translation is CASSSPSSRAETQYF.

This clonotype occurred many times. The chain has TRBV6-1 and TRBJ2-7; 8 bases are shared with TRBD2. V trimming: 7 bases; J trimming: 3 bases; junction bases outside the gene matches: 11. The CDR3 has 15 residues. Germline V gene data show CDR1 as MNHNS and CDR2 as SASEGT. CDR3 nucleotide sequence: TGTGCCAGCAAACCCTTCGGGGCGGGAGGCTACGAGCAGTACTTC. Encoded protein: CASKPFGAGGYEQYF.

This clonotype was found many times. The rearrangement uses TRBV7-3 and TRBJ2-1; D remains ambiguous. V was pared by 5 bases and J by 6 bases, with 8 bases between. The CDR3 covers 12 residues. CDR1 is SGHTA, CDR2 FQGTGA, per germline. Written as DNA, the CDR3 is TGTGCCAGCAGCCCAACCCGCAATGAGCAGTTCTTC. It translates to CASSPTRNEQFF.

This clonotype was counted at least ten times. This chain joins TRBV30 and TRBJ1-5, with 7 positions matching TRBD1. CDR1 GTSNPN and CDR2 SVGIG come from the germline V gene (reference sequence). Unmatched junction bases numbered 7, after V lost 5 bases and J lost 3 bases. This CDR3 contains 14 residues. The CDR3 sequence: CAWSGGGFNQPQHF. The CDR3 nucleotides read TGTGCCTGGTCAGGGGGGGGGTTCAATCAGCCCCAGCATTTT.

The chain carries TRBV20-1 and TRBJ2-7, with 7 bases that match TRBD1. Looked up from germline, CDR1 is DFQATT and CDR2 is SNEGSKA (reference sequence). After removal of 5 bases from V and 0 bases from J, the junction contained 7 bases not matched to a gene. The CDR3 loop spans 14 amino acids. CDR3 nucleotides: TGCAGTGCTCGGTTCCGGGACAGCTCCTACGAGCAGTACTTC. This codes for CSARFRDSSYEQYF.

This chain links TRBV6-2 or TRBV6-3 with TRBJ1-5; the D is unclear. The CDR3 loop spans 15 amino acids. Germline loops: CDR1 MNHEY, CDR2 SVGEGT. V was clipped by 6 bases and J by 6 bases, with 18 bases between them. The CDR3 loop is CASRNPAGRGQPQHF. The CDR3 region has the DNA TGTGCCAGCAGAAACCCGGCAGGCCGAGGTCAGCCCCAGCATTTT.

This clonotype was recorded many times. The rearrangement links TRBV20-1 to TRBJ2-3, with 7 bases that match TRBD2. V dropped 6 bases and J dropped 1; count of bases not matched to a gene: 10. CDR1 is DFQATT, CDR2 SNEGSKA, per germline (reference sequence). The CDR3 is made up of 15 amino acids. The CDR3 region has the DNA TGCAGTGCCGCGTGGGCGGGAGACCGCACAGATACGCAGTATTTT. Residues: CSAAWAGDRTDTQYF.

This clonotype was observed a few times. The chain carries TRBV20-1 and TRBJ2-5; 10 bases are shared with TRBD2. Unmatched junction bases numbered 2, after V lost 3 bases and J lost 1 base. The CDR3 is 14 amino acids. Germline V gives CDR1 DFQATT, CDR2 SNEGSKA (reference sequence). This chain's CDR3 is CSASRTSGQETQYF. The CDR3 bases are TGCAGTGCTAGTAGGACTAGCGGCCAAGAGACCCAGTACTTC.

The CDR3 nucleotides read TGTGCCAGCAGCTTGGATGGGGGAAAGACCCAGTACTTC. Encoded protein: CASSLDGGKTQYF. This chain connects TRBV5-6 to TRBJ2-5; D possibly matches TRBD1 or TRBD2 (5 bases each). The germline V and J ends were trimmed by 0 bases and 6 bases, with 9 bases remaining between them. The CDR3 has 13 residues. Germline V gene lookup returns CDR1 SGHDT and CDR2 YYEEEE.

This chain joins TRBV5-1 and TRBJ1-6; D gene uncertain. CDR3 length equals 14 residues. CDR1 and CDR2 (germline): SGHRS, YFSETQ. Deletions cut 4 bases from V and 9 bases from J, with 14 bases between. The CDR3 DNA reads as TGCGCCAGCAGCCTTCGGGAGTACGGTTCACCCCTCCACTTT. It specifies CASSLREYGSPLHF.

The CDR3 region has the DNA TGTGCCACCAGCCCGGGACTCCCCCGCAATGAGCAGTTCTTC. Amino acids: CATSPGLPRNEQFF. The chain uses TRBV24-1 and TRBJ2-1, with D maybe TRBD2 (6 bases). Per the germline V gene, CDR1 is KGHDR and CDR2 is SFDVKD. V was clipped by 7 bases and J by 6 bases, with 15 bases between them. This CDR3 region has 14 residues.